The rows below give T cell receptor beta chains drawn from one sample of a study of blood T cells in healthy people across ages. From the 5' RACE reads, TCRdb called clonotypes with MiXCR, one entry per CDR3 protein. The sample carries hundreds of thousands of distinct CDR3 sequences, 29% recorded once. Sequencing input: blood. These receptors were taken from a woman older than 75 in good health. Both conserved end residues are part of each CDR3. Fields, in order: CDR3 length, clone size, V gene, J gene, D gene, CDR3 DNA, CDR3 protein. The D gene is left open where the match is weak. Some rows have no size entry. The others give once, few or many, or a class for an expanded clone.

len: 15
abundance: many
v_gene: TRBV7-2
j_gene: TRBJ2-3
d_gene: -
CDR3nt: TGTGCCAGCAGCTTAGGGGGCTACTTGTCAGATACGCAGTATTTT
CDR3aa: CASSLGGYLSDTQYF

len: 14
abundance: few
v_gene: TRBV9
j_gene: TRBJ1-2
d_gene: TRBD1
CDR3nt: TGTGCCAGCAGCCTCAACAGGGGCGCCTATGGCTACACCTTC
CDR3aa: CASSLNRGAYGYTF

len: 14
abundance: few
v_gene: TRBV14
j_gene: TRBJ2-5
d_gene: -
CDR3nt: TGTGCCAGCAGCCGCACACCCCGGGGGGAGACCCAGTACTTC
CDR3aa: CASSRTPRGETQYF

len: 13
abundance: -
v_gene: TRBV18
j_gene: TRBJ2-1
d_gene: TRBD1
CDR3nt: TGTGCCAGCGCGACAGGGGTAGGCAATGAGCAGTTCTTC
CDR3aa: CASATGVGNEQFF

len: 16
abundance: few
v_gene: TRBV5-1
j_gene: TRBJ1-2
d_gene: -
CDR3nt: TGCGCCAGCGGCTTGGATCCGGCGCCGGCTTGGGATGGCTACACCTTC
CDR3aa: CASGLDPAPAWDGYTF

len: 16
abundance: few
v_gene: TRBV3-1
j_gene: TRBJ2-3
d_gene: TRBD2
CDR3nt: TGTGTCAGCAGCAGCCGACTAGCGGGGGGCACAGATACGCAGTATTTT
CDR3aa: CVSSSRLAGGTDTQYF

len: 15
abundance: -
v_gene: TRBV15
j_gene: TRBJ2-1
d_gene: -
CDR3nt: TGTGCCACCAGCAGAGGTAGGAGCTCCTACAATGAGCAGTTCTTC
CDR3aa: CATSRGRSSYNEQFF

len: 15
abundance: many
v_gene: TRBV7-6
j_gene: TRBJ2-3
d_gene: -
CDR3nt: TGTGCCAGCAGCCGACAGGAGTCTAGCACAGATACGCAGTATTTT
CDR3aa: CASSRQESSTDTQYF

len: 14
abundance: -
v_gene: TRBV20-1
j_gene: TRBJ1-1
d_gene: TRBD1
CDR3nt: TGCAGTGCGGGACAGGGGGCTCAGGGGACTGAAGCTTTCTTT
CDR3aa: CSAGQGAQGTEAFF

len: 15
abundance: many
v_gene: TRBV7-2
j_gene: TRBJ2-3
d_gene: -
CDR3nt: TGTGCCAGCACCTTGGGGGGGCAATTAGTAGATACGCAGTATTTT
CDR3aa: CASTLGGQLVDTQYF

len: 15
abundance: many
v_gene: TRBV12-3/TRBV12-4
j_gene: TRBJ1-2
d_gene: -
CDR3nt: TGTGCCAGCAGTTTTCGCGGAACGGCCCCCTATGGCTACACCTTC
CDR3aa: CASSFRGTAPYGYTF

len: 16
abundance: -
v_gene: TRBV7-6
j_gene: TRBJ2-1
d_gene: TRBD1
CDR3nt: TGTGCCAGCAGCTTAGTCCCGGGACAGGGATCCAATGAGCAGTTCTTC
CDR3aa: CASSLVPGQGSNEQFF

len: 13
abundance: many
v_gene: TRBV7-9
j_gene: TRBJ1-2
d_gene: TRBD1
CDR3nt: TGTGCCAGCAGCTCTGGACAGGCAAATGGCTACACCTTC
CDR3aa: CASSSGQANGYTF

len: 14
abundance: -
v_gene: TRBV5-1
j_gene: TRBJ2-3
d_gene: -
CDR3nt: TGCGCCAGCAGCTCGGTCGGGAACACAGATACGCAGTATTTT
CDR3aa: CASSSVGNTDTQYF

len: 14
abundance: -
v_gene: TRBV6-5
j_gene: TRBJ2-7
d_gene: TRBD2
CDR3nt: TGTGCCAGCAGAAAGACTAGCGCAAACTACGAGCAGTACTTC
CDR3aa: CASRKTSANYEQYF

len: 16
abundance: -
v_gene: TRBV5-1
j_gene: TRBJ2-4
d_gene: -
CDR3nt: TGCGCCAGCAGCATTAGGACAGCCGACTCCAAAAACATTCAGTACTTC
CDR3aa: CASSIRTADSKNIQYF

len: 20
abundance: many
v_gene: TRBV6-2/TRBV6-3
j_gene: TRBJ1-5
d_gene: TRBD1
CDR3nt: TGTGCCAGCAGTTATTCCGGGACAGGGTTGCTGACTTATAGCAATCAGCCCCAGCATTTT
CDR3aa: CASSYSGTGLLTYSNQPQHF

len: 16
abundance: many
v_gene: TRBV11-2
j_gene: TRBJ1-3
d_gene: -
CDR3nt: TGTGCCAGCAGCCCTGGGAGACTGAGCTCTGGAAACACCATATATTTT
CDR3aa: CASSPGRLSSGNTIYF

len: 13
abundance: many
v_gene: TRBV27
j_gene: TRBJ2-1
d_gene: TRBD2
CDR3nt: TGTGCCAGCAGAGCGGGGGGTCACAATGAGCAGTTCTTC
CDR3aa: CASRAGGHNEQFF

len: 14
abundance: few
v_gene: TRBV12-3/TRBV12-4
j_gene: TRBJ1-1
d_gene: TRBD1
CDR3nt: TGTGCCAGCAGCCCCCCGGGACAGTACACTGAAGCTTTCTTT
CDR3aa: CASSPPGQYTEAFF

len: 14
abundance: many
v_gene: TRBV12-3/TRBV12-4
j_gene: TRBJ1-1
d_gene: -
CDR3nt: TGTGCCAGCTGTTGGGGCAGAACCAACACTGAAGCTTTCTTT
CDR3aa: CASCWGRTNTEAFF

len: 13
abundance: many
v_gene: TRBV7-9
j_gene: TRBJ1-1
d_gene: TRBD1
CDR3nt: TGTGCCAGCAGCAGGGACAGCACCTCGGCAGCTTTCTTT
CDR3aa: CASSRDSTSAAFF

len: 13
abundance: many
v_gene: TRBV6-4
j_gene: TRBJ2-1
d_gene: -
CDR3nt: TGTGCCAGCAGTGACTCTAGCGTCGGTGAGCAGTTCTTC
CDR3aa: CASSDSSVGEQFF

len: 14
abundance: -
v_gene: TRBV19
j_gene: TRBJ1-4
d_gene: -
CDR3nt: TGTGCCAGTAGTACAACAGGGTCTGGCGAAAAACTGTTTTTT
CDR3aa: CASSTTGSGEKLFF

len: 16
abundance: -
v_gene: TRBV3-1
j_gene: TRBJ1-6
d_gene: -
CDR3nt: TGTGCCAGCAGCCAACCGGGAACCTCTTGGGGTTCACCCCTCCACTTT
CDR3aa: CASSQPGTSWGSPLHF

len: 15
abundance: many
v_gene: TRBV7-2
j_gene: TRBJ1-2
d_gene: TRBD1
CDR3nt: TGTGCCAGCAGCCCTGGACAGGGGGTAGGCTATGGCTACACCTTC
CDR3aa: CASSPGQGVGYGYTF

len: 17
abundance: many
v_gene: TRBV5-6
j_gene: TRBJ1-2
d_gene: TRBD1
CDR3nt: TGTGCCAGCAACGCGGGGACAGGGAACTTGGCTAACTATGGCTACACCTTC
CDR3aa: CASNAGTGNLANYGYTF

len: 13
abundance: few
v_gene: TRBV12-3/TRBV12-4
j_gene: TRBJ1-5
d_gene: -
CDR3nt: TGTGCCAGCAGACTAGGGAGCAATCAGCCCCAGCATTTT
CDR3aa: CASRLGSNQPQHF

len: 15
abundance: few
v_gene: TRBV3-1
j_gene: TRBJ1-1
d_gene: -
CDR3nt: TGTGCCAGCAGCCATACCGGGACGGCTTACACTGAAGCTTTCTTT
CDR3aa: CASSHTGTAYTEAFF

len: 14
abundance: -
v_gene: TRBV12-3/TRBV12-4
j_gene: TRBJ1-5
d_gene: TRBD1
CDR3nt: TGTGCCAGCAGGACAGGGGATAGCAATCAGCCCCAGCATTTT
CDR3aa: CASRTGDSNQPQHF

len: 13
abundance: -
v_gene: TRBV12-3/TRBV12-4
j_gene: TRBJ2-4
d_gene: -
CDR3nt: TGTGCCAGCAGTTTTTTCGGGGCCGACATTCAGTACTTC
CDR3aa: CASSFFGADIQYF

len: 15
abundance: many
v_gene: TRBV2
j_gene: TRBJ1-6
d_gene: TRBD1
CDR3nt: TGTGCCAGCAGGCCCCGGGACAGAAATAATTCACCCCTCCACTTT
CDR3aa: CASRPRDRNNSPLHF

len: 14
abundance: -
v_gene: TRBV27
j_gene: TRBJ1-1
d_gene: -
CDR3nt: TGTGCCAGCAGACTGGGACCGGCGAACACTGAAGCTTTCTTT
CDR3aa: CASRLGPANTEAFF

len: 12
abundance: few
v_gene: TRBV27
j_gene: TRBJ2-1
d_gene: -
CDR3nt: TGTGCGCCGGGGCGTCCCTACAATGAGCAGTTCTTC
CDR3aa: CAPGRPYNEQFF

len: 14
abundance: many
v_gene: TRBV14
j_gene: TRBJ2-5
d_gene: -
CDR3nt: TGTGCCAGCAGCCAAACGCTTTGGAAAGAGACCCAGTACTTC
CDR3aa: CASSQTLWKETQYF

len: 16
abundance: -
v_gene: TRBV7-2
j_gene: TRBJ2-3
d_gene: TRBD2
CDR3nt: TGTGCCAGCGGCTCTCATGGACTAGCAGTCACAGACACGCAGTATTTT
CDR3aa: CASGSHGLAVTDTQYF

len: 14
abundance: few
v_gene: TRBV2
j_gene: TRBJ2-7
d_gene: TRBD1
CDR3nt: TGTGCCAGCAGTCCGGACAGGGACAACTACGAGCAGTACTTC
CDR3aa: CASSPDRDNYEQYF

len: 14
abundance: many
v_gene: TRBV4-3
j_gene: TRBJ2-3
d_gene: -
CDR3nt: TGCGCCAGCAGCCAAGATTCCCGCACAGATACGCAGTATTTT
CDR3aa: CASSQDSRTDTQYF

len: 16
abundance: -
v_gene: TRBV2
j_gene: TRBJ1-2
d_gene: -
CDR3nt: TGTGCCAGCAGTGTCCCTCCAGGTGCCGGGGCTGTTGGCTACACCTTC
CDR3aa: CASSVPPGAGAVGYTF

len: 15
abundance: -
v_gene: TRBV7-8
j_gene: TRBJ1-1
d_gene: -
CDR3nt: TGTGCCAGCAGCTTAGTTTCGAGGGGGAACACTGAAGCTTTCTTT
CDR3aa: CASSLVSRGNTEAFF

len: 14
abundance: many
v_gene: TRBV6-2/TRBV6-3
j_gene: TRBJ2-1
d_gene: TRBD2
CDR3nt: TGTGCCAGCAGTTCCCCGGGGGGGCGGAATGAGCAGTTCTTC
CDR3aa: CASSSPGGRNEQFF